The 23 T cell receptor beta chains below all came from one sample that was sequenced in a study of T cells in narcolepsy. Using immunoSEQ multiplex PCR, the repertoire was profiled, and TCRdb retains in-frame clones only, with some absent. Of just over 40,000 clones in the sample, about 91% were seen once. The material sequenced was CD45RA- memory CD4+ T cells from PBMCs. Source of these receptors: a human donor with narcolepsy.

The chain employs TRBV7-8 and TRBJ2-2; either TRBD1 or TRBD2 may fit D (5 bases each). This CDR3 spans 15 amino acids. Between the trimmed V and J ends, which lost 1 base and 0 bases, there was a span of 6 bases. Germline V gene lookup returns CDR1 SGHVS and CDR2 FQNEAQ. CDR3: CASSLGGTNTGELFF. The CDR3 bases are TGTGCCAGCAGCTTAGGGGGGACGAACACCGGGGAGCTGTTTTTT.

The chain recombines TRBV5-1 with TRBJ2-1, with D hard to call. This CDR3 comprises 13 residues. V dropped 0 bases and J dropped 8 bases, with 9 bases sitting between them. Per germline, CDR1 SGHRS and CDR2 YFSETQ. The CDR3 DNA reads as TGCGCCAGCAGCTTGGACGGAAGGCATGAGCAGTTCTTC. This encodes CASSLDGRHEQFF.

The rearrangement uses TRBV5-1 and TRBJ2-1; tentative D call: TRBD2 (7 bases). The CDR3 is 15 residues long. Germline V CDR1 and CDR2: SGHRS, YFSETQ. The V end was cut by 9 bases, the J end by 5 bases, with 21 bases between. CDR3 DNA sequence: TGCGCCACCAAGGGGGACTACACGACCAACAATGAGCAGTTCTTC. It codes for CATKGDYTTNNEQFF.

The chain employs TRBV19 and TRBJ2-5, with 10 bases identical to TRBD2. The J call is uncertain, as TRBJ2-7 better fits the DNA end. CDR1 LNHDA and CDR2 SQIVND come from the germline V gene (reference sequence). The CDR3 totals 13 residues. The CDR3: CASSAGLATEQYF. The CDR3 DNA sequence: TGTGCCAGTAGTGCGGGACTAGCGACCGAGCAGTACTTC.

This chain joins TRBV2 and TRBJ2-5, with no clear D. The V gene's germline CDR1 is SNHLY and CDR2 FYNNEI. CDR3 size: 12 residues. Deletions cut 0 bases from V and 7 bases from J, with 6 bases between. The CDR3 DNA reads as TGTGCCAGCAGTGAAGCACCGGCGACCCAGTACTTC. Amino acid sequence: CASSEAPATQYF.

The rearrangement links TRBV7-3 to TRBJ2-1; 12 bases align to TRBD2. This CDR3 spans 15 amino acids. Trimming at V came to 5 bases and at J to 5 bases, leaving 4 bases not matched to a gene. Germline V lookup: CDR1 SGHTA, CDR2 FQGTGA. CDR3 region: CASSRLAGGNNEQFF. The CDR3 DNA sequence: TGTGCCAGCAGCCGTCTAGCGGGGGGGAACAATGAGCAGTTCTTC.

The chain recombines TRBV19 with TRBJ1-6, with D uncertain. The CDR3 runs 14 residues. V lost 6 bases and J lost 10, with 16 bases in between. Germline V gene lookup returns CDR1 LNHDA and CDR2 SQIVND (reference sequence). This CDR3 is CASSTDAAASPLHF. Here the CDR3 DNA reads TGTGCCAGTAGCACGGACGCGGCCGCGTCACCCCTCCACTTT.

In DNA, the CDR3 is TGTGCCAGCAGCTTAGACTATACGGGGGAGCTGTTTTTT. It is translated as CASSLDYTGELFF. The chain links TRBV7-2 to TRBJ2-2; no firm D call. CDR3 length: 13 residues. V was trimmed by 1 base and J by 8 bases, leaving 8 bases between them. The germline V gene encodes CDR1 SGHTA and CDR2 FQGNSA. The full variable domain, rest sourced from reference TRBV7-2 and TRBJ2-2, is GAGVSQSPSNKVTEKGKDVELRCDPISGHTALYWYRQSLGQGLEFLIYFQGNSAPDKSGLPSDRFSAERTGGSVSTLTIQRTQQEDSAVYLCASSLDYTGELFFGEGSRLTVL.

This chain uses TRBV11-2 with TRBJ2-7; D possibly corresponds to TRBD2 (7 bases). This CDR3 is 15 amino acids long. Looked up from germline, CDR1 is SGHAT and CDR2 is FQNNGV. The germline V and J ends were trimmed by 5 bases and 3 bases, with 17 bases remaining between them. The CDR3 loop is CASSLGEGGFYEQYF. CDR3 in DNA: TGTGCCAGCAGCCTGGGGGAGGGGGGCTTCTACGAGCAGTACTTC.

V usage is TRBV4-3 and J usage is TRBJ1-1; D is unresolved. This CDR3 comprises 14 residues. Between the trimmed V and J ends, which lost 1 base and 10 bases, there was a span of 16 bases. Per germline, CDR1 LGHNA and CDR2 YSLEER. CDR3 DNA sequence: TGCGCCAGCAGCCAAGCCGGCGGCCCTCAAGGAGCTTTCTTT. This sequence encodes CASSQAGGPQGAFF.

The CDR3 DNA reads TGTGCCAGCACCCCGGGACAGGGCTGGGAAAAACTGTTTTTT. Amino acid sequence: CASTPGQGWEKLFF. The chain employs TRBV28 and TRBJ1-4, with 9 positions matching TRBD1. The CDR3 is made up of 14 amino acids. The germline gives CDR1 MDHEN, CDR2 SYDVKM. Germline trimming cut 7 bases from V and 8 bases from J; bases unmatched to any gene: 8. Combining the CDR3 with reference TRBV28 and TRBJ1-4 gives the whole variable domain DVKVTQSSRYLVKRTGEKVFLECVQDMDHENMFWYRQDPGLGLRLIYFSYDVKMKEKGDIPEGYSVSREKKERFSLILESASTNQTSMYLCASTPGQGWEKLFFGSGTQLSVL.

The chain joins TRBV7-2 to TRBJ1-2; possible D gene TRBD1, 5 bases. This CDR3 comprises 13 residues. The germline V gene has CDR1 SGHTA and CDR2 FQGNSA. The V end lost 5 bases, the J end lost 8 bases, and 15 bases lay between the germline ends. CDR3 nucleotide sequence: TGTGCCAGCAGCCCACTGCAGGGAAGGGGCTACACCTTC. It is translated as CASSPLQGRGYTF.

The chain recombines TRBV7-2 with TRBJ1-6; D is unresolved. The germline CDR1 and CDR2 sequences are SGHTA and FQGNSA. Trimming took 4 bases from V and 12 from J, leaving 25 bases between them. This CDR3 comprises 17 residues. CDR3 bases: TGTGCCAGCAGCTCCCAGACGTTAGGACTAAAGTATGGACCCCTCCACTTT. Residues: CASSSQTLGLKYGPLHF.

As regards this clone: The sample holds other DNA sequences that translate to the same CDR3. The rearrangement uses TRBV5-4 and TRBJ1-1; D gene uncertain. CDR3 length equals 12 residues. Germline CDR1 is SGHNT and CDR2 is YYREEE (reference sequence). Trimming left V 0 bases short and J 7 bases short, with 7 bases between. The CDR3 DNA sequence: TGTGCCAGCAGCTTGGTTCGAGGTGAAGCTTTCTTT. This codes for CASSLVRGEAFF.

The V gene is TRBV6-1, the J gene TRBJ2-2; D not resolved. The V end lost 3 bases, the J end lost 6 bases, and 14 bases lay between the germline ends. This CDR3 region has 15 residues. Germline V gives CDR1 MNHNS, CDR2 SASEGT. CDR3 amino acids: CASSDALTPPGELFF. In DNA form, the CDR3 reads TGTGCCAGCAGTGATGCATTAACCCCTCCCGGGGAGCTGTTTTTT.

This rearrangement joins TRBV7-9 to TRBJ1-2; D might be TRBD1 (6 bases). V was trimmed by 5 bases and J by 8 bases, leaving 15 bases between them. Germline assignment: CDR1 SEHNR and CDR2 FQNEAQ (reference sequence). The CDR3 spans 13 residues. The CDR3 nucleotides read TGTGCCAGCAGCCCAGGGGTCGGGACGGGCTACACCTTC. It yields the protein CASSPGVGTGYTF.

V is TRBV6-4 and J is TRBJ1-5, with D perhaps TRBD1 (5 bases). The CDR3 covers 18 residues. The germline CDR1 and CDR2 sequences are MRHNA and SNTAGT. Trimming pared 7 bases from V and 3 bases from J, leaving 25 bases between. The chain's CDR3 is CASTENGVNRPINQPQHF. The CDR3 DNA reads TGTGCCAGCACCGAAAATGGAGTAAACAGGCCGATCAATCAGCCCCAGCATTTT.

The chain is built from TRBV5-1 and TRBJ2-3, with D perhaps being TRBD1 or TRBD2 (6 bases each). This CDR3 contains 17 residues. Trimming removed 3 bases at V and 2 bases at J, with 19 bases between. Germline CDR1 and CDR2: SGHRS and YFSETQ. The CDR3 sequence: CASSWGEIGGNTDTQYF. CDR3 in DNA: TGCGCCAGCAGCTGGGGGGAGATAGGGGGTAACACAGATACGCAGTATTTT.

This rearrangement joins TRBV10-3 to TRBJ1-2; no clear D gene. The CDR3 contains 12 residues. Trimming shortened V by 0 bases and J by 8 bases, and 7 bases separated the two germline ends. Germline values: CDR1 ENHRY, CDR2 SYGVKD. CDR3 residues: CAISESEGGYTF. The DNA of the CDR3 is TGTGCCATCAGTGAGTCGGAGGGAGGCTACACCTTC.

This chain connects TRBV11-3 to TRBJ2-3; D ambiguous. This CDR3 is built from 14 residues. Trimming took off 2 bases at V and 3 bases at J, with 9 bases between the two ends. Looked up from germline, CDR1 is SGHNT and CDR2 is YENEEA. The CDR3 sequence: CASSLSMRTDTQYF. The CDR3 coding sequence is TGTGCCAGCAGCTTATCCATGAGGACAGATACGCAGTATTTT.

V and J are TRBV5-1 and TRBJ2-7; tentatively, D is TRBD2 (6 bases). This CDR3 contains 13 residues. Germline CDR1 is SGHRS and CDR2 is YFSETQ. Trimming took off 0 bases at V and 6 bases at J, with 10 bases between the two ends. In DNA form, the CDR3 reads TGCGCCAGCAGCTTGGGACTAGAGCTCGAGCAGTACTTC. It codes for CASSLGLELEQYF.

This rearrangement joins TRBV9 to TRBJ1-1, with D possibly being TRBD1 (5 bases). CDR3 length equals 13 residues. The V gene lost 0 bases and the J gene lost 11 bases, with 14 bases spanning the gap. CDR1 is SGDLS, CDR2 YYNGEE, per germline. The CDR3 loop is CASSVAQVGEAFF. In DNA, the CDR3 is TGTGCCAGCAGCGTAGCTCAAGTGGGGGAGGCTTTCTTT.

The genes are TRBV11-3 and TRBJ2-5; no reliable D call. There are 15 residues in the CDR3. Germline assignment: CDR1 SGHNT and CDR2 YENEEA. The V gene lost 3 bases and the J gene lost 0 bases, with 11 bases spanning the gap. Here the CDR3 reads CASSFVLTDQETQYF. CDR3 nucleotide sequence: TGTGCCAGCAGCTTTGTCCTGACGGACCAAGAGACCCAGTACTTC.